The next 20 T cell receptor beta chains were all read from a single sample in a study of early T cells in non-severe SARS-CoV-2 infection. MiXCR, applied by TCRdb to the 5' RACE reads, yields one record per CDR3 protein. The sample gives approximately 75,000 distinct CDR3 sequences, approximately 14% of which show up once; about 4% is in the top ten. Sequencing used whole blood, obtained at baseline. Receptors were obtained from an adult who was a healthcare worker with PCR-confirmed SARS-CoV-2 infection or an uninfected control (not recorded which).

This clonotype was detected ten times or more. This chain uses TRBV27 with TRBJ1-2, with D hard to call. Trimming pared 5 bases from V and 8 bases from J, leaving 18 bases between. CDR3 size: 14 residues. CDR1 is MNHEY and CDR2 is SMNVEV in the germline V gene (reference sequence). CDR3 bases: TGTGCCAGCAGTCCTCACCGTGGGGTTGGCGGCTACACCTTC. Encoded protein: CASSPHRGVGGYTF.

This clonotype was detected many times. The chain is built from TRBV7-9 and TRBJ2-5, with no clear D. The CDR3 is 12 amino acids. Per germline, CDR1 SEHNR and CDR2 FQNEAQ (reference sequence). V shed 1 base and J shed 3 bases, with 3 bases lying between them. The CDR3 loop reads CASSLVEETQYF. For the CDR3, the DNA is TGTGCCAGCAGCTTAGTCGAAGAGACCCAGTACTTC.

The chain couples TRBV7-9 to TRBJ2-1, with 8 bases lining up with TRBD2. Per the germline V gene, CDR1 is SEHNR and CDR2 is FQNEAQ (reference sequence). The CDR3 contains 16 residues. After removal of 3 bases from V and 5 bases from J, the junction contained 9 bases not matched to a gene. The CDR3 sequence is CASSLRVVAGHNEQFF. DNA for the CDR3: TGTGCCAGCAGCTTGAGGGTAGTAGCGGGACACAATGAGCAGTTCTTC.

This clonotype was counted only a few times. J is TRBJ2-1 and V is TRBV29-1; the D is unclear. This CDR3 has 13 residues. The V gene's germline CDR1 is SQVTM and CDR2 ANQGSEA. With 1 base removed from V and 0 bases from J, the gap between germline ends came to 4 bases. The CDR3 is CSVEGSSYNEQFF. CDR3 bases: TGCAGCGTTGAAGGGAGCTCCTACAATGAGCAGTTCTTC.

The rearrangement links TRBV28 to TRBJ2-3; 9 nucleotides line up with TRBD1. Trimming removed 5 bases from V and 7 bases from J; junction bases left unmatched: 10. Germline lookup yields CDR1 MDHEN and CDR2 SYDVKM. The CDR3 extends over 15 amino acids. This CDR3 reads CASSQRQGGPNTQYF. The CDR3, as DNA: TGTGCCAGCAGTCAACGACAGGGGGGTCCTAATACGCAGTATTTT.

The chain links TRBV6-5 to TRBJ2-1; TRBD2 matches 8 bases. This CDR3 has 18 residues. V shed 8 bases, J shed 13 bases, and the junction held 28 bases outside the gene matches. Germline V gene sequence: CDR1 MNHEY, CDR2 SVGAGI. The CDR3 coding sequence is TGTGCCAGCCACCCTAGGGAGCTTATAGCGGGGCTTGACGAGTACCAGTTCTTC. It specifies CASHPRELIAGLDEYQFF.

The J gene is TRBJ2-7, the V gene TRBV12-3 or TRBV12-4; D unclear. V shed 4 bases and J shed 4 bases, with 5 bases lying between them. The CDR3 consists of 11 residues. Here the CDR3 DNA reads TGTGCCAGCAGTTCTATTTACGAGCAGTACTTC. Translated: CASSSIYEQYF.

This chain joins TRBV18 and TRBJ1-5; D is unclear. The CDR3 is 13 amino acids. Looked up from germline, CDR1 is KGHSH and CDR2 is LQKENI. V lost 8 bases, J lost 0 bases, and 8 bases lay in between. CDR3: CASRQNSNQPQHF. The CDR3 nucleotides read TGTGCCAGCCGCCAAAATAGCAATCAGCCCCAGCATTTT.

This clonotype was seen repeatedly, ten times or more. The genes are TRBV6-6 and TRBJ1-3; 7 nucleotides agree with TRBD1. CDR3 size: 16 residues. CDR1 is MNHNY and CDR2 is SVGAGI in the germline V gene (reference sequence). J lost 0 bases, V lost 2 bases, and 4 bases had no gene match. The CDR3 coding sequence is TGTGCCAGCAGTTACGGGCGGGACAGCTCTGGAAACACCATATATTTT. This translates into CASSYGRDSSGNTIYF.

This clonotype showed up just a few times. This chain connects TRBV19 to TRBJ2-3; a weak D match, TRBD2 (6 bases). Germline values: CDR1 LNHDA, CDR2 SQIVND (reference sequence). With 2 bases removed from V and 4 bases from J, the gap between germline ends came to 10 bases. This CDR3 is 14 amino acids long. This CDR3 reads CASSIPRESDTQYF. CDR3 bases: TGTGCCAGTAGTATACCACGGGAGTCAGATACGCAGTATTTT.

V is TRBV9 and J is TRBJ2-7, with TRBD2 as a possible D gene (5 bases). CDR3 length: 15 amino acids. In germline, CDR1 is SGDLS, CDR2 YYNGEE. Deletions cut 4 bases from V and 3 bases from J, with 17 bases between. CDR3 DNA sequence: TGTGCCAGCAGCCCCTCAACCGGGGATGGCTACGAGCAGTACTTC. Translation: CASSPSTGDGYEQYF.

This clonotype was counted ten times or more. This rearrangement joins TRBV2 to TRBJ2-3, with D hard to call. CDR1 is SNHLY and CDR2 is FYNNEI in the germline V gene. The CDR3 loop spans 13 amino acids. Trimming stripped 4 bases from V and 4 bases from J, with 9 bases between. The CDR3 region has the DNA TGTGCCAGCAGTGCGTCATGGGCAGATACGCAGTATTTT. Amino acid sequence: CASSASWADTQYF.

The chain employs TRBV28 and TRBJ1-4, with D perhaps TRBD1 (6 bases). CDR3 length: 15 amino acids. The germline V gene has CDR1 MDHEN and CDR2 SYDVKM. Trimming removed 2 bases from V and 7 bases from J, with 14 bases in between. DNA for the CDR3: TGTGCCAGCAGTTTAACAGGGACGATGGCTGAAAAACTGTTTTTT. The encoded protein is CASSLTGTMAEKLFF.

This clonotype has more than one count but fewer than ten. This rearrangement joins TRBV6-5 to TRBJ2-4, with 8 bases lining up with TRBD1. V lost 5 bases to trimming and J lost 7 bases; unmatched junction nucleotides: 10. Germline loops: CDR1 MNHEY, CDR2 SVGAGI. This CDR3 is built from 15 residues. The CDR3 DNA sequence: TGTGCCAGCAGTCCGAACAGGGGGACGGGTAACATTCAGTACTTC. Its protein is CASSPNRGTGNIQYF.

This clonotype came up many times. V is TRBV5-1 and J is TRBJ1-4; possible D gene TRBD1, 5 bases. Germline V gives CDR1 SGHRS, CDR2 YFSETQ. This CDR3 spans 17 amino acids. Trimming stripped 0 bases from V and 0 bases from J, with 12 bases between. The CDR3 here is CASSLGQPISTNEKLFF. CDR3 nucleotides: TGCGCCAGCAGCTTGGGACAGCCGATCTCAACTAATGAAAAACTGTTTTTT.

The V and J genes are TRBV4-2 and TRBJ2-2; 8 nucleotides match TRBD1. Germline V gene lookup returns CDR1 LGHNA and CDR2 YNFKEQ. This CDR3 is 17 amino acids long. Losses at the gene ends were 3 bases for V and 7 bases for J; bases not matched to a gene: 13. The CDR3 DNA reads as TGTGCCAGCAGCCACCCCCGCGCAGGGGGCGCCGGCGGGGAGCTGTTTTTT. It encodes CASSHPRAGGAGGELFF.

The rearrangement uses TRBV20-1 and TRBJ1-1; TRBD1 matches 9 bases. Germline CDR1 DFQATT, CDR2 SNEGSKA (reference sequence). The CDR3 loop spans 12 amino acids. Unmatched junction bases numbered 9, after V lost 6 bases and J lost 10 bases. CDR3 DNA sequence: TGCAGTGCCGAAGACAGGGGGGTGGGAGCTTTCTTT. Its protein product is CSAEDRGVGAFF.

This clonotype is a singleton in its sample. This rearrangement joins TRBV5-1 to TRBJ2-7; D is ambiguous. The CDR3 has 13 residues. CDR1 and CDR2 from the germline V gene are SGHRS and YFSETQ. The ends were cut back, 2 bases at V and 3 bases at J, with 9 bases in the middle. CDR3 sequence reads: CASSFDANYEQYF. The CDR3 DNA follows: TGCGCCAGCAGCTTCGACGCGAACTACGAGCAGTACTTC.

The V gene is TRBV19, the J gene TRBJ2-7; 8 nucleotides agree with TRBD1. CDR3 size: 15 residues. CDR1 is LNHDA and CDR2 is SQIVND in the germline V gene (reference sequence). Losses at the gene ends were 7 bases for V and 3 bases for J; bases not matched to a gene: 11. The CDR3 here is CASNAGGSLNYEQYF. In DNA, the CDR3 is TGTGCCAGTAATGCAGGGGGCAGCCTAAACTACGAGCAGTACTTC.

This sequence joins TRBV5-1 and TRBJ2-3, with a weak D call TRBD2 (5 bases). V lost 4 bases and J lost 0, with 12 bases in between. The CDR3 has 15 amino acids. From germline, CDR1 is SGHRS and CDR2 YFSETQ. Written as DNA, the CDR3 is TGCGCCAGCAGCGGGAGTCCTGCTAGCACAGATACGCAGTATTTT. It codes for CASSGSPASTDTQYF. Based on the CDR3 plus reference TRBV5-1 and TRBJ2-3, the full variable domain is KAGVTQTPRYLIKTRGQQVTLSCSPISGHRSVSWYQQTPGQGLQFLFEYFSETQRNKGNFPGRFSGRQFSNSRSEMNVSTLELGDSALYLCASSGSPASTDTQYFGPGTRLTVL.